Shown below are 6 T cell receptor beta chains from a single sample sequenced in a study of shared T cell receptors in the human thymus. Libraries were prepared by immunoSEQ multiplex PCR; TCRdb keeps only in-frame clonotypes and omits some of them. This table holds 700,000 to 750,000 clones, 70% to 90% found once. This sample also appeared in a second study, on human thymus T cells.

The sample was thymocytes. The receptor source for this set is a girl under three years old with a congenital heart defect.

This sequence joins TRBV5-1 and TRBJ2-2; tentatively, D is TRBD1 (6 bases). Between the trimmed V and J ends, which lost 0 bases and 5 bases, there was a span of 17 bases. This CDR3 region has 17 residues. CDR1 SGHRS and CDR2 YFSETQ come from the germline V gene. CDR3 nucleotides: TGCGCCAGCAGCTTGGGAGCAGGGGTTCGGTTGACCGGGGAGCTGTTTTTT. As protein: CASSLGAGVRLTGELFF.

This clone was counted a few times. J is TRBJ1-6 and V is TRBV11-2; D ambiguous. V lost 3 bases and J 5 bases, leaving 11 bases between the germline ends. Germline V gene data show CDR1 as SGHAT and CDR2 as FQNNGV. This CDR3 contains 15 residues. CDR3 DNA: TGTGCCAGCAGCTTCAGGAGGCACCATAATTCACCCCTCCACTTT. Its protein is CASSFRRHHNSPLHF.

CDR3 protein: CASSCRKGVGTQYF. CDR3 DNA sequence: TGTGCCAGCAGTTGCAGGAAAGGGGTCGGGACCCAGTACTTC. V gene TRBV6-1 combines with J gene TRBJ2-5, with a possible D match to TRBD1 (5 bases). The CDR3 has 14 residues. CDR1 is MNHNS, CDR2 SASEGT, per germline. V was clipped by 5 bases and J by 7 bases, with 17 bases between them.

The chain couples TRBV5-1 to TRBJ2-2, with 16 bases matching TRBD2. The CDR3 sequence is 21 residues long. Unmatched junction bases numbered 16, after V lost 7 bases and J lost 1 base. Per the germline V gene, CDR1 is SGHRS and CDR2 is YFSETQ. CDR3 loop: CASASFPGLAGGSGNTGELFF. The CDR3 DNA sequence: TGCGCCAGCGCTTCTTTCCCGGGACTAGCGGGGGGGTCCGGGAACACCGGGGAGCTGTTTTTT.

This clone was counted a single time. V gene TRBV5-5 combines with J gene TRBJ1-6, with TRBD1 matching 7 bases. Germline assignment: CDR1 SGHKS and CDR2 YYEKEE (reference sequence). The trim removed 5 bases at V and 6 bases at J, leaving 8 bases unmatched. The CDR3 runs to 15 residues. In DNA, the CDR3 is TGTGCCAGCAGTTACCGACAGGGAATTAATTCACCCCTCCACTTT. Its translation is CASSYRQGINSPLHF. Based on the CDR3 plus reference TRBV5-5 and TRBJ1-6, the full variable domain is DAGVTQSPTHLIKTRGQQVTLRCSPISGHKSVSWYQQVLGQGPQFIFQYYEKEERGRGNFPDRFSARQFPNYSSELNVNALLLGDSALYLCASSYRQGINSPLHFGNGTRLTVT.

The chain combines TRBV29-1 with TRBJ1-6; the match to TRBD1 covers 10 bases. The V gene end was trimmed by 4 bases and the J gene end by 8 bases; junction bases not matched to a gene: 8. This CDR3 spans 15 amino acids. Per germline, CDR1 SQVTM and CDR2 ANQGSEA. Here the CDR3 reads CSVGDKGTGDSPLHF. Written as DNA, the CDR3 is TGCAGCGTTGGGGATAAGGGGACAGGGGATTCACCCCTCCACTTT. Supplemented by reference TRBV29-1 and TRBJ1-6, the full variable domain reads SAVISQKPSRDICQRGTSLTIQCQVDSQVTMMFWYRQQPGQSLTLIATANQGSEATYESGFVIDKFPISRPNLTFSTLTVSNMSPEDSSIYLCSVGDKGTGDSPLHFGNGTRLTVT.